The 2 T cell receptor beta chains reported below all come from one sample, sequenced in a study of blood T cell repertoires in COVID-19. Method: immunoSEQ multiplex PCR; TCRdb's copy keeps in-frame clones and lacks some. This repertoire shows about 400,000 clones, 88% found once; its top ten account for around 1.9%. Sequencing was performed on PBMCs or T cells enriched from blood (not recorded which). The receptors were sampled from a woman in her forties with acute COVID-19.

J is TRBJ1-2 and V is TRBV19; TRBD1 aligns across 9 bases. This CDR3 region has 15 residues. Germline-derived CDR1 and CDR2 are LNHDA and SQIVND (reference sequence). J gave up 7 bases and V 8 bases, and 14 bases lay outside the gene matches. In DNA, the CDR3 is TGTGCCAGTTCCGGGGGGACAGGGTATGTGTCTGGCTACACCTTC. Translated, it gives CASSGGTGYVSGYTF.

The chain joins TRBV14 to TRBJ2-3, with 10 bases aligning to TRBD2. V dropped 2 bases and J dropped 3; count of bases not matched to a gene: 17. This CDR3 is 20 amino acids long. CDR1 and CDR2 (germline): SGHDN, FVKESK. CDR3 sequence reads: CASSQRWGGEAGGPTDTQYF. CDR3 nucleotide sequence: TGTGCCAGCAGCCAACGATGGGGCGGAGAAGCGGGGGGGCCGACAGATACGCAGTATTTT.